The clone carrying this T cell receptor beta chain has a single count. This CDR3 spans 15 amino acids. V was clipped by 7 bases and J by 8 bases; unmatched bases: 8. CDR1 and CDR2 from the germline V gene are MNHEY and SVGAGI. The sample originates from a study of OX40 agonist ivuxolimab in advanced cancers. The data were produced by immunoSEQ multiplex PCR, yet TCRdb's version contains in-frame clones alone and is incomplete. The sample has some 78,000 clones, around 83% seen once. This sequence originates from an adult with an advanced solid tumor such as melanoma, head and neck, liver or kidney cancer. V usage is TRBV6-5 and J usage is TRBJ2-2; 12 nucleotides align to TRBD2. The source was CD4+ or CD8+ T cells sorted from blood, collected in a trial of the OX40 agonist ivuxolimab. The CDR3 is CASTPRLAGAGELFF. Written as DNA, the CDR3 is TGTGCCAGCACCCCCAGACTAGCGGGAGCTGGGGAGCTGTTTTTT.